This T cell receptor (beta chain) was recorded in a study of blood T cell repertoires in COVID-19. On the study more broadly: Acute and convalescent COVID-19 samples came from the United States, Italy and Spain. Sources were T cells, B-cell-depleted T cells, or PBMCs; the material itself was cDNA or gDNA.

Authors' data handling: Reference gene primer amplification in the assay estimated nucleated cell counts. The method was immunoSEQ multiplex PCR; TCRdb's version includes in-frame clones alone and lacks a portion of them. V and J calls plus clone size are reproduced from that table; the DNA served to infer D and trimming. The sample gives hundreds of thousands of clones, roughly three quarters of which show up once; 4% to 4.5% is in the top ten. This sequence originates from a woman aged 40 to 49 with active or convalescent COVID-19. What was sequenced was peripheral blood.

CDR3 protein: CASIPPGGTFKETQYF. CDR3 bases: TGTGCCAGCATCCCCCCGGGGGGGACCTTTAAAGAGACCCAGTACTTC. The gene calls are TRBV5-4 and TRBJ2-5, with 8 bases aligning to TRBD2. With 6 bases clipped from V and 3 bases from J, the junction kept 13 bases outside the gene matches. CDR1 and CDR2 (germline): SGHNT, YYREEE (reference sequence). This CDR3 region has 16 residues.